This T cell receptor beta chain was profiled in a study of blood T cell repertoires in COVID-19. Whole-study context: Italy, Spain and the United States were the sources of the convalescent and acute COVID-19 samples. PBMCs, B-cell-depleted T cells, or T cells were the source of the cDNA or gDNA that made up the material.

There are 13 residues in the CDR3. Methods used by the authors: Counts of nucleated cells, estimated from reference gene primer amplification, were obtained. Sequenced by immunoSEQ multiplex PCR; TCRdb stores in-frame clones only, minus some. Clone size and V and J calls were adopted from that table, with D and trimming inferred from the DNA. The sample shows 210,000 or so clones, 89% of them seen only once. The specimen was peripheral blood. The sequence was collected from a woman in her forties with acute or convalescent COVID-19. The chain links TRBV12-2 to TRBJ1-2; the table gives TRBD1 as D, unverified against the DNA. TRBV12-2 is annotated as a pseudogene. The CDR3: CASRLGTGSGYTF. CDR3 nucleotides: TGTGCAAGTCGCCTTGGGACAGGGTCTGGCTACACCTTC.